Given below is one T cell receptor (beta chain) in context. Antigen: not known. One end of the junction is discordant with germline, which a read error may explain. This sample is part of a study of glioma-infiltrating T cells. Germline CDR1 LNHDA, CDR2 SQIVND (reference sequence). The CDR3 is 13 residues long. TCR alpha and beta CDR3 regions were amplified from RNA using iRepertoire nested multiplex PCR. Input was roughly 95-450 ng of tissue mRNA or PBMC total RNA. MiXCR, run by TCRdb on the multiplex PCR reads, gives a single entry per CDR3 protein. This table has under 200,000 distinct CDR3 sequences, roughly two fifths appearing once. General study points: Gliomas, especially low-grade, showed above-expected tissue-blood divergence; non-neoplastic patients showed below. Tissue and blood shared very few CDR3 sequences.

This TCR came from a human donor with low-grade glioma or glioblastoma, undergoing nonglioma brain surgery, or in good health (not recorded which). J is TRBJ1-5 and V is TRBV19; D remains unclear. Sequencing input: glioma tissue, nonneoplastic brain tissue, or PBMCs (not recorded which). The CDR3 sequence: CACSDRSNQPQHF. Here the CDR3 DNA reads TGTGCCTGTAGCGATAGGAGCAATCAGCCCCAGCATTTT.